This T cell receptor (beta chain) was identified during a study of T cell repertoires in cytomegalovirus infection. Overall study context: Indications of both CMV infection and matching HLA type were provided by public TCR beta signatures. Notes on the study in general: Cumulative public TCR beta family frequency identified CMV carriers with the relevant HLA. Dominating the ex vivo response were HLA-C-restricted CMV-specific TCR beta clonotypes.

The CDR3 has 17 amino acids. V shed 7 bases and J shed 0 bases, with 19 bases lying between them. One entry per CDR3 protein results from TCRdb running MiXCR on the reads. The sample lists fewer than 550,000 distinct CDR3 sequences; under 40% were seen once. Comment on this clonotype: The antigen is unknown.

The receptor comes from a human donor in good health (CMV status not recorded). Some clones in this sample may be carry-over from other donors' samples. The material sequenced was PBMCs. This sequence joins TRBV12-3 or TRBV12-4 and TRBJ2-1; D is possibly TRBD1 (5 bases). The CDR3 sequence is CASISHWTPSSYNEQFF. For the CDR3, the DNA is TGTGCCAGCATCTCACACTGGACACCGAGCTCCTACAATGAGCAGTTCTTC.